This passage covers 29 T cell receptor beta chains from one sample sequenced in a study of T cells after yellow fever vaccination (dated by TCRdb to between 2019 and 2020). To prepare the library, 5' RACE was applied. The sequencing machine was an Illumina NovaSeq 6000. TCRdb handled the public reads itself, with Q25 trimming in fastp and clone calling in MiXCR, and kept productive beta chains. Each record represents a unique CDR3 protein, reported with the most common genes and DNA among its rows. In this sample the table shows 250,000 to 300,000 distinct CDR3 sequences, around 4.9% of which occur a single time. Roughly 3.3% of the sample is held by the ten biggest clonotypes. According to the study, the label for this sample's treatment or condition signals: live attenuated yellow fever vaccine strain. The input for sequencing was CD4+ T cells sorted from PBMCs, taken on the day of the yellow fever booster vaccination. The source is a man aged 18 to 29 who received the YFV17D yellow fever vaccine.

About this clonotype itself: Compared with germline, one end of the junction differs, possibly owing to a read error. This rearrangement joins TRBV10-3 to TRBJ2-1; 7 bases fit TRBD1. The germline V gene has CDR1 ENHRY and CDR2 SYGVKD. The CDR3 length is 15 residues. The CDR3 protein is CAIRSDRVSSNEQFF. CDR3 nucleotide sequence: TGTGCCATCAGATCCGACAGGGTCTCCTCCAATGAGCAGTTCTTC.

This clonotype was recorded a few times. The chain joins TRBV12-5 to TRBJ1-1, with D unresolved. V shed 2 bases and J shed 9 bases, with 10 bases lying between them. Germline values: CDR1 LGHNT, CDR2 FRNRAP. The CDR3 loop spans 12 amino acids. In nucleotides, the CDR3 is TGTGCTAGTGGTTTGTTCACTACCCAAGCTTTCTTT. Translated: CASGLFTTQAFF.

CDR3 region: CASSQVGVGAYEQYV. In DNA form, the CDR3 reads TGCGCCAGCAGCCAAGTCGGAGTAGGTGCCTACGAGCAGTACGTC. The chain has TRBV4-1 and TRBJ2-7; D is unclear. This CDR3 is built from 15 residues. Trimming left V 1 base short and J 2 bases short, with 12 bases between. Germline CDR1 is MGHRA and CDR2 is YSYEKL.

This clonotype was counted only a few times. The CDR3 here is CASSTTGGMGYTF. DNA of the CDR3: TGTGCCAGCAGTACCACAGGGGGCATGGGCTACACCTTC. The genes are TRBV6-6 and TRBJ1-2; 9 bases match TRBD1. Germline V gene data show CDR1 as MNHNY and CDR2 as SVGAGI (reference sequence). The V gene end was trimmed by 5 bases and the J gene end by 8 bases; junction bases not matched to a gene: 6. The CDR3 is 13 amino acids.

This sequence joins TRBV27 and TRBJ2-1; D call uncertain. The CDR3 is 15 residues long. CDR1 and CDR2 from the germline V gene are MNHEY and SMNVEV (reference sequence). V was shortened by 6 bases and J by 3 bases, with 15 bases between the two germline ends. This chain's CDR3 is CASRSLGGDYNEQFF. CDR3 nucleotide sequence: TGTGCCAGCAGATCTCTTGGCGGAGACTACAATGAGCAGTTCTTC.

The sample holds many counts of this clonotype. The chain has TRBV9 and TRBJ1-3; D remains ambiguous. V dropped 1 base and J dropped 0 bases, with 11 bases sitting between them. This CDR3 spans 16 amino acids. CDR1 is SGDLS and CDR2 is YYNGEE in the germline V gene. The CDR3 region is CASSVTPQISGNTIYF. The DNA of the CDR3 is TGTGCCAGCAGCGTAACCCCGCAGATCTCTGGAAACACCATATATTTT.

This clonotype has just a few counts. The chain links TRBV4-2 to TRBJ2-3; a possible D gene is TRBD1 (6 bases). Germline CDR1 and CDR2: LGHNA and YNFKEQ. The CDR3 totals 17 residues. V was cut by 3 bases and J by 3 bases, with 19 bases left in between. Here the CDR3 reads CASSQYRQGLWTDTQYF. Here the CDR3 DNA reads TGTGCCAGCAGCCAGTACCGGCAGGGGTTATGGACAGATACGCAGTATTTT.

In its sample, this clonotype was seen a few times. This chain uses TRBV23-1 with TRBJ2-7; D is unresolved. TRBV23-1 is an open reading frame whose function is uncertain. V lost 0 bases, J lost 10 bases, and 22 bases lay in between. This CDR3 contains 16 residues. Here the CDR3 DNA reads TGCGCCAGCAGTCAATCGGAACACCGACGGGCGTTGGAACAGTACTTC. Amino acids: CASSQSEHRRALEQYF.

J is TRBJ2-1 and V is TRBV14; 13 bases are shared with TRBD2. This CDR3 region has 17 residues. The V and J ends lost 5 bases and 4 bases, in that order; junction bases with no gene match: 8. The germline V gene has CDR1 SGHDN and CDR2 FVKESK. The CDR3 DNA reads as TGTGCCAGCAGCATACCCCGGACTAGCGGGGGATACAATGAGCAGTTCTTC. Translating gives CASSIPRTSGGYNEQFF.

This clonotype was recorded a few times. The chain carries TRBV19 and TRBJ1-5; 7 bases fit TRBD1. Trimming removed 6 bases from V and 6 bases from J; junction bases left unmatched: 5. The length of the CDR3 is 13 residues. Germline V gene sequence: CDR1 LNHDA, CDR2 SQIVND (reference sequence). The CDR3 DNA reads TGTGCCAGTAGCGGGACAGCAGGTCAGCCCCAGCATTTT. Its translation is CASSGTAGQPQHF.

This clonotype was seen more than once but under ten times. The V gene is TRBV9, the J gene TRBJ1-6; 11 bases line up with TRBD1. Germline CDR1 and CDR2: SGDLS and YYNGEE. The CDR3 consists of 17 residues. Germline trimming cut 3 bases from V and 10 bases from J; bases unmatched to any gene: 12. CDR3 sequence reads: CASSGKGQGAGVSPLHF. Written as DNA, the CDR3 is TGTGCCAGCAGCGGCAAAGGACAGGGGGCAGGGGTATCACCCCTCCACTTT.

This chain joins TRBV19 and TRBJ2-3; 9 bases are shared with TRBD1. V gave up 0 bases and J gave up 6 bases; unmatched junction bases: 4. The CDR3 contains 15 residues. Germline CDR1 and CDR2: LNHDA and SQIVND (reference sequence). The CDR3 sequence is CASSIETGGLDTQYF. CDR3 in DNA: TGTGCCAGTAGTATAGAGACAGGGGGGTTGGATACGCAGTATTTT.

This clonotype occurred many times. The chain couples TRBV7-2 to TRBJ1-2; D not resolved. The V end lost 1 base, the J end lost 6 bases, and 12 bases lay between the germline ends. The CDR3 runs 14 residues. Germline V lookup: CDR1 SGHTA, CDR2 FQGNSA. CDR3 nucleotides: TGTGCCAGCAGCTTAGGAGGGAGGTCCAATGGCTACACCTTC. This translates into CASSLGGRSNGYTF.

This chain links TRBV5-1 with TRBJ2-1; maybe TRBD1 (6 bases). CDR1 is SGHRS, CDR2 YFSETQ, per germline. The V end lost 0 bases, the J end lost 3 bases, and 10 bases lay between the germline ends. The CDR3 sequence is 15 residues long. CDR3 sequence: CASSLEGGNYNEQFF. The DNA for the CDR3 is TGCGCCAGCAGCTTGGAAGGGGGAAACTACAATGAGCAGTTCTTC. Filled out from reference TRBV5-1 and TRBJ2-1, the complete variable domain reads KAGVTQTPRYLIKTRGQQVTLSCSPISGHRSVSWYQQTPGQGLQFLFEYFSETQRNKGNFPGRFSGRQFSNSRSEMNVSTLELGDSALYLCASSLEGGNYNEQFFGPGTRLTVL.

This clonotype occurred a few times. The rearrangement uses TRBV12-3 or TRBV12-4 and TRBJ1-2; D ambiguous. CDR3 length: 11 residues. With 10 bases removed from V and 11 bases from J, the gap between germline ends came to 17 bases. For the CDR3, the DNA is TGTGCCACGCGTGGCGCGGGTCAGTACACCTTC. Translated: CATRGAGQYTF.

The rearrangement links TRBV14 to TRBJ1-6; D is undetermined. Trimming left V 1 base short and J 10 bases short, with 8 bases between. Per germline, CDR1 SGHDN and CDR2 FVKESK. The CDR3 length is 13 residues. CDR3 residues: CASSQVVSSPLHF. The CDR3 DNA follows: TGTGCCAGCAGCCAAGTGGTTAGCTCACCCCTCCACTTT. The full variable domain, its missing parts supplied by reference TRBV14 and TRBJ1-6, is EAGVTQFPSHSVIEKGQTVTLRCDPISGHDNLYWYRRVMGKEIKFLLHFVKESKQDESGMPNNRFLAERTGGTYSTLKVQPAELEDSGVYFCASSQVVSSPLHFGNGTRLTVT.

This clonotype was observed at least ten times. The genes are TRBV12-3 or TRBV12-4 and TRBJ2-5, with 8 bases aligning to TRBD2. The V segment lost 5 bases and the J segment 5 bases; nucleotides outside the gene matches: 13. CDR3 length equals 16 residues. The CDR3 sequence is CASSPIRLASVETQYF. In DNA, the CDR3 is TGTGCCAGCAGTCCCATCCGACTAGCGTCGGTTGAGACCCAGTACTTC.

This clonotype was found a few times. This chain uses TRBV5-1 with TRBJ2-1; D could derive from TRBD1 or TRBD2 (5 bases each). V lost 3 bases to trimming and J lost 9 bases, with 13 bases between them. Germline CDR1 is SGHRS and CDR2 is YFSETQ. The CDR3 runs 13 residues. The CDR3 DNA follows: TGCGCCAGCAGCTCCGGGGCTCAAAGTGAGCAGTTCTTC. Its protein is CASSSGAQSEQFF.

The sample holds a few counts of this clonotype. The chain combines TRBV20-1 with TRBJ2-7; tentatively, D is TRBD2 (5 bases). The CDR3 covers 11 residues. The germline V gene encodes CDR1 DFQATT and CDR2 SNEGSKA (reference sequence). V was trimmed by 6 bases and J by 4 bases, leaving 10 bases between them. CDR3 amino acids: CSAFGLYEQYV. The CDR3 bases are TGCAGTGCCTTCGGACTGTACGAGCAGTACGTC.

This clonotype was observed many times. The DNA for the CDR3 is TGCGCCAGCAGACTTCGTACGACAGATGAAGCTTTCTTT. Residues: CASRLRTTDEAFF. The chain carries TRBV5-1 and TRBJ1-1, with a tentative D call TRBD1 (5 bases). Germline CDR1 is SGHRS and CDR2 is YFSETQ. The CDR3 has 13 amino acids. Trimming removed 5 bases at V and 7 bases at J, with 15 bases between.

J is TRBJ2-7 and V is TRBV18, with D perhaps TRBD1 (5 bases). The V end was cut by 2 bases, the J end by 4 bases, with 12 bases between. CDR3 length: 14 amino acids. The germline V gene has CDR1 KGHSH and CDR2 LQKENI. In DNA form, the CDR3 reads TGTGCCAGCTCACCAGGACAATCAACATACGAGCAGTACGTC. Translation: CASSPGQSTYEQYV.

In its sample, this clonotype was seen a few times. The chain uses TRBV18 and TRBJ1-3; no definite D call. V was trimmed by 5 bases and J by 4 bases, leaving 21 bases between them. The CDR3 sequence is 17 residues long. Per germline, CDR1 KGHSH and CDR2 LQKENI. The CDR3 DNA sequence: TGTGCCAGCTCAACCACTCCGGGCAGGAACTCAGGAAACACCATATATTTT. Encoded protein: CASSTTPGRNSGNTIYF.

This clonotype was detected only a few times. The chain employs TRBV20-1 and TRBJ2-5; 8 bases align to TRBD2. The CDR3 extends over 13 amino acids. The trim removed 3 bases at V and 2 bases at J, leaving 2 bases unmatched. CDR1 DFQATT and CDR2 SNEGSKA come from the germline V gene (reference sequence). This chain's CDR3 is CSARGLGQETQYF. Here the CDR3 DNA reads TGCAGTGCTAGGGGACTAGGGCAAGAGACCCAGTACTTC.

This clonotype came up many times. The genes are TRBV5-1 and TRBJ2-3, with 9 bases lining up with TRBD2. Germline CDR1 SGHRS, CDR2 YFSETQ. The CDR3 runs 17 residues. Trimming at V came to 1 base and at J to 0 bases, leaving 6 bases not matched to a gene. In DNA, the CDR3 is TGCGCCAGCAGCTTGAACGAGCGGGGGGCCAGCACAGATACGCAGTATTTT. It specifies CASSLNERGASTDTQYF.

The chain carries TRBV20-1 and TRBJ1-5; no reliable D call. With 1 base removed from V and 3 bases from J, the gap between germline ends came to 7 bases. CDR1 is DFQATT, CDR2 SNEGSKA, per germline (reference sequence). The CDR3 is made up of 13 amino acids. Here the CDR3 DNA reads TGCAGTGCTAGAGCCATCAACAATCAGCCCCAGCATTTT. It yields the protein CSARAINNQPQHF.

This clonotype was recorded a few times. This chain links TRBV7-9 with TRBJ1-1; 10 bases align to TRBD1. The CDR3 has 16 amino acids. Germline-derived CDR1 and CDR2 are SEHNR and FQNEAQ (reference sequence). The J segment lost 0 bases and the V segment lost 4 bases, leaving 5 bases of the junction unmatched. As DNA, the CDR3 is TGTGCCAGCAGCTCAGGGGGGACAGGGGTGAACACTGAAGCTTTCTTT. Translated: CASSSGGTGVNTEAFF. The entire variable domain, with the rest obtained from reference TRBV7-9 and TRBJ1-1, is as follows: DTGVSQNPRHKITKRGQNVTFRCDPISEHNRLYWYRQTLGQGPEFLTYFQNEAQLEKSRLLSDRFSAERPKGSFSTLEIQRTEQGDSAMYLCASSSGGTGVNTEAFFGQGTRLTVV.

This clonotype came up many times. The chain employs TRBV12-3 or TRBV12-4 and TRBJ2-3; 9 bases match TRBD1. The CDR3 is made up of 15 amino acids. With V trimmed by 4 bases and J by 0 bases, 2 bases remained unmatched. CDR3 nucleotides: TGTGCCAGCAGTTCCGGGACAGGGAGCACAGATACGCAGTATTTT. This codes for CASSSGTGSTDTQYF.

This clonotype was detected many times. This chain uses TRBV2 with TRBJ2-7; maybe TRBD2 (5 bases). The germline V gene has CDR1 SNHLY and CDR2 FYNNEI. The CDR3 spans 11 residues. V lost 8 bases and J lost 4, with 9 bases in between. Here the CDR3 DNA reads TGTGCCAGCGGGCTAGCTTACGAGCAGTACGTC. Translating it yields CASGLAYEQYV.

The V gene is TRBV20-1, the J gene TRBJ1-6; 9 bases line up with TRBD1. CDR1 and CDR2 from the germline V gene are DFQATT and SNEGSKA (reference sequence). CDR3 length: 16 residues. The V and J ends lost 0 bases and 14 bases, in that order; junction bases with no gene match: 14. CDR3 protein: CSARDPTGGISKTLHF. As DNA, the CDR3 is TGCAGTGCTAGAGATCCGACAGGGGGGATATCGAAGACCCTCCACTTT.